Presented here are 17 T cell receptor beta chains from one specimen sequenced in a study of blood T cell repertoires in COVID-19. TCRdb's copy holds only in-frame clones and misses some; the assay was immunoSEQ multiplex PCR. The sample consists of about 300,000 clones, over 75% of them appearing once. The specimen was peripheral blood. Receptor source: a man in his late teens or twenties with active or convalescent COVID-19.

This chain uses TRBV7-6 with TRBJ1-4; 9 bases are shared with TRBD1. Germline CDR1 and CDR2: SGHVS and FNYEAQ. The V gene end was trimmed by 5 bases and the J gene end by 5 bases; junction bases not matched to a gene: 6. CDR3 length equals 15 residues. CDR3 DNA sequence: TGTGCCAGCAGCCGGCTCGGGACAGGGAATGAAAAACTGTTTTTT. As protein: CASSRLGTGNEKLFF.

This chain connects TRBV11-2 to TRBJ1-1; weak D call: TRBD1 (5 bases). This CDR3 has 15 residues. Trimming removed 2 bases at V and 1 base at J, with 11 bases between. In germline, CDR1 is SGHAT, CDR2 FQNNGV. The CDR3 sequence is CASSLPSTGNTEAFF. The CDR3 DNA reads TGTGCCAGCAGCTTACCTTCTACAGGGAACACTGAAGCTTTCTTT.

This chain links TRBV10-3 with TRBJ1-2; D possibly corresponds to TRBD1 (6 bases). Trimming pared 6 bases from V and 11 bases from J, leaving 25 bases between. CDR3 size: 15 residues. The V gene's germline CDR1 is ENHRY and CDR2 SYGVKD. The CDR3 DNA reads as TGTGCCATCAGAGGATGGGGGCGCACGGGCTCGAAGTACACCTTC. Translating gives CAIRGWGRTGSKYTF.

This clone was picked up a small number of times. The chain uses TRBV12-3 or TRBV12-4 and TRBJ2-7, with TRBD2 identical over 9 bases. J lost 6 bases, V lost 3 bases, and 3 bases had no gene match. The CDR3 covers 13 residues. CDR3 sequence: CASSLGGGVEQYF. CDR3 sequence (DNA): TGTGCCAGCAGTTTGGGCGGGGGGGTCGAGCAGTACTTC.

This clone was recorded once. CDR3 DNA: TGTGCCAGCAGCCTCTACACCGGGGAGCTGTTTTTT. Translating gives CASSLYTGELFF. The gene calls are TRBV3-1 (or the pseudogene TRBV3-2) and TRBJ2-2; D gene ambiguous. Per germline, CDR1 LGHDT and CDR2 YNNKEL (reference sequence). The CDR3 is made up of 12 amino acids. V was trimmed by 4 bases and J by 3 bases, leaving 3 bases between them.

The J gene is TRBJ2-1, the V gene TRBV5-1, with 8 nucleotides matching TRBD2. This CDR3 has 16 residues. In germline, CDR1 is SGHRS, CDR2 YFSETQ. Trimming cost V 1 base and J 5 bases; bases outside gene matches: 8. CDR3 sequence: CASSLFGGAIDNEQFF. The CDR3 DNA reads TGCGCCAGCAGCTTGTTCGGGGGGGCCATAGACAATGAGCAGTTCTTC.

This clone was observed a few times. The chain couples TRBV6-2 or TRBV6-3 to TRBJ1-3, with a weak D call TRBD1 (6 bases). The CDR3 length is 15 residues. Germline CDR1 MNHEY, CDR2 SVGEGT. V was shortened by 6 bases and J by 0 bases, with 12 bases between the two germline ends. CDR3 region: CASSGTRRSGNTIYF. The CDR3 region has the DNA TGTGCCAGCAGCGGGACAAGGCGCTCTGGAAACACCATATATTTT.

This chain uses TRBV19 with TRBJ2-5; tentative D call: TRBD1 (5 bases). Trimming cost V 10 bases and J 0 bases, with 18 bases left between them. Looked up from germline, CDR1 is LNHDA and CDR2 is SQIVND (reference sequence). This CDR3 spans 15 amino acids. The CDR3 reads CATRVGAGYQETQYF. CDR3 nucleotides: TGTGCCACCCGAGTCGGTGCAGGGTACCAAGAGACCCAGTACTTC.

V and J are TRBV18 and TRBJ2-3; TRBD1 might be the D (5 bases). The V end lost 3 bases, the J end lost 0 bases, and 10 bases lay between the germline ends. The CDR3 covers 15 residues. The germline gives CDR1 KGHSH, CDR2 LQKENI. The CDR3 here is CASSPSTASTDTQYF. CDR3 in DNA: TGTGCCAGCTCACCGTCGACAGCCAGCACAGATACGCAGTATTTT.

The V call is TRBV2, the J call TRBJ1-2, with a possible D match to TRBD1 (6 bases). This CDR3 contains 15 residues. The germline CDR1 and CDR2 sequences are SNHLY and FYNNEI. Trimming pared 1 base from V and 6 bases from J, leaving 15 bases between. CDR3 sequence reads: CASSEVRQGIHGYTF. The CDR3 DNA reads TGTGCCAGCAGTGAAGTCCGGCAGGGGATCCATGGCTACACCTTC.

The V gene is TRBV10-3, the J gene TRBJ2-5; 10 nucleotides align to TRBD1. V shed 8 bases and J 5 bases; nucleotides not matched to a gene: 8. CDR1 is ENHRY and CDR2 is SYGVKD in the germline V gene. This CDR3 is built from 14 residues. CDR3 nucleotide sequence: TGTGCCATCGGATCCGGGACAGGGGACGAGACCCAGTACTTC. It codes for CAIGSGTGDETQYF.

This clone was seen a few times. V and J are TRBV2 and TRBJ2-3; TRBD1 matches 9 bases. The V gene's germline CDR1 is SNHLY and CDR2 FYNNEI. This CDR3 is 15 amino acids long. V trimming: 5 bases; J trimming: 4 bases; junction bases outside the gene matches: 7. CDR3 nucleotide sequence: TGTGCCAGCAGTCCGGACAGGGGACTTTCAGATACGCAGTATTTT. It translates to CASSPDRGLSDTQYF. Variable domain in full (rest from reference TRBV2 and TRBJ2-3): EPEVTQTPSHQVTQMGQEVILRCVPISNHLYFYWYRQILGQKVEFLVSFYNNEISEKSEIFDDQFSVERPDGSNFTLKIRSTKLEDSAMYFCASSPDRGLSDTQYFGPGTRLTVL.

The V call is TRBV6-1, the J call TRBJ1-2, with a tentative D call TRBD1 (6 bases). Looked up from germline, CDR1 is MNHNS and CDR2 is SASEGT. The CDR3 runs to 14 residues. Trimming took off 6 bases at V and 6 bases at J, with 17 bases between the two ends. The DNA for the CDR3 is TGTGCCAGCAGGGAGGGGGGGGCGCCCCATGGCTACACCTTC. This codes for CASREGGAPHGYTF.

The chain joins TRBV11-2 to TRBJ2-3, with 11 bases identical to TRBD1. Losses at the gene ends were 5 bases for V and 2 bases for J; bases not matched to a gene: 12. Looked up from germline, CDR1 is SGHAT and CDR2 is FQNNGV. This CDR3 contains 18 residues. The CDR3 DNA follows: TGTGCCAGCAGCCCGGACAGGGGGCCCAAAAGTAACACAGATACGCAGTATTTT. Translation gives CASSPDRGPKSNTDTQYF.

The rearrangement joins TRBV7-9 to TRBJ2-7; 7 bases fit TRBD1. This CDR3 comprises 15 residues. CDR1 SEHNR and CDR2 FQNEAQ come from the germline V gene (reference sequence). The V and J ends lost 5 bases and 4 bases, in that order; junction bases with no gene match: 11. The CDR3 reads CASSATGTAIYEQYF. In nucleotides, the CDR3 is TGTGCCAGCAGCGCGACAGGGACCGCCATTTACGAGCAGTACTTC. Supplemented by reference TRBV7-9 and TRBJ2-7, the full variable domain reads DTGVSQNPRHKITKRGQNVTFRCDPISEHNRLYWYRQTLGQGPEFLTYFQNEAQLEKSRLLSDRFSAERPKGSFSTLEIQRTEQGDSAMYLCASSATGTAIYEQYFGPGTRLTVT.

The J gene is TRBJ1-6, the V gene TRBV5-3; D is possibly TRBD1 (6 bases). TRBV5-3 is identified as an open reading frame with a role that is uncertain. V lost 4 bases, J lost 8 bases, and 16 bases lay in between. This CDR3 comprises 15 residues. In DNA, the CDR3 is TGTGCCAGAAGCCCCGTGAACAGGGACGATTCACCCCTCCACTTT. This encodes CARSPVNRDDSPLHF.

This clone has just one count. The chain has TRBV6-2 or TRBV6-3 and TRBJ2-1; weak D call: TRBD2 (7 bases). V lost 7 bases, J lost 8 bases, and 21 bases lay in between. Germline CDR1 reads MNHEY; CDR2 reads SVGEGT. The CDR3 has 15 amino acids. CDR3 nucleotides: TGTGCCAGCACCCCAGCGGTAGGGGGGGGCGATGAGCAGTTCTTC. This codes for CASTPAVGGGDEQFF.